The present TCR beta chain was sequenced within a study of T cell changes during pregnancy in multiple sclerosis. The V end lost 4 bases, the J end lost 1 base, and 20 bases lay between the germline ends. The CDR3 contains 17 residues. Germline V lookup: CDR1 MDHEN, CDR2 SYDVKM. Using immunoSEQ multiplex PCR, the repertoire was profiled, and TCRdb retains in-frame clones only, with some absent. The sample holds roughly 40,000 clones, around nine tenths seen once. This rearrangement joins TRBV28 to TRBJ2-7, with D possibly being TRBD1 (6 bases). The source of this sequence is a female donor with multiple sclerosis, enrolled in a pregnancy study. Sequencing used peripheral blood, obtained before pregnancy. CDR3 amino acids: CASSSVLSLGQSYEQYF. The CDR3 DNA follows: TGTGCCAGCAGTTCCGTCCTTAGCCTTGGACAGTCCTACGAGCAGTACTTC.